This T cell receptor (beta chain) was sequenced for a study of control samples from healthy donors and cancer patients. The CDR3 contains 14 residues. The V end lost 1 base, the J end lost 10 bases, and 14 bases lay between the germline ends. Germline CDR1 and CDR2: LGHDT and YNNKEL (reference sequence). The protocol was immunoSEQ multiplex PCR, while the TCRdb copy is restricted to in-frame clones and leaves out a portion. The sample comprises 200,000 or so clones, just under 95% of which are singletons, and less than 1.6% rests with the top ten. V is TRBV3-1 (or the pseudogene TRBV3-2) and J is TRBJ1-5; no clear D gene. The sequenced sample consisted of blood. This clonotype was sampled from a man in his forties or fifties in good health. The CDR3: CASSQAEGRFPQHF. The CDR3 coding sequence is TGTGCCAGCAGCCAAGCTGAGGGTCGCTTCCCCCAGCATTTT.